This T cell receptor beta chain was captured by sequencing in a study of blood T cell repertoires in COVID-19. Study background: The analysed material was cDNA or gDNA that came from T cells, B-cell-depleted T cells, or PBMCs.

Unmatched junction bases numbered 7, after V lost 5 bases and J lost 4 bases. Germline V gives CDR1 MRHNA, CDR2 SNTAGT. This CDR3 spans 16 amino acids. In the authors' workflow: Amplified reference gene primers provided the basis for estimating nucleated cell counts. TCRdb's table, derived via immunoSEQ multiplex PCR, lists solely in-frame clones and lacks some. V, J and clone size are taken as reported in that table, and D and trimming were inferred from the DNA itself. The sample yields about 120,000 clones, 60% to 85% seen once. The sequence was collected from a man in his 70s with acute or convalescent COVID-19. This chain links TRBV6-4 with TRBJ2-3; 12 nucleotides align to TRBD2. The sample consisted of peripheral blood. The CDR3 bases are TGTGCCAGCAGTTTGACTAGCGGGGGAGGTTCAGATACGCAGTATTTT. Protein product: CASSLTSGGGSDTQYF.